The text below deals with one T cell receptor beta chain. Its antigen is not known. The sample is drawn from a study of CD8 T cells in Susac syndrome. V shed 10 bases, J shed 6 bases, and the junction held 7 bases outside the gene matches. The CDR3 totals 12 residues. CDR1 is LNHDA and CDR2 is SQIVND in the germline V gene (reference sequence). Matching for age and sex applied to the controls, who were healthy donors. It was negative isolation that provided the CD8+ and CD4+ T cells, whereas TEMRA cells were enriched by FACS. Study observations and caveats: The number of individuals included in the study's TCR sequencing and HLA analysis was acknowledged as relatively small.

RNA totalling about 0.45 to 1 ug underwent reverse transcription with random hexamers. By means of immunoSEQ multiplex PCR, TCR beta CDR3 spanning 54 Vbeta and 13 Jbeta underwent amplification. TCRdb re-called the immunoSEQ multiplex PCR reads with MiXCR, one entry per CDR3 protein. The table includes approximately 100,000 distinct CDR3 sequences, roughly 90% detected once. The sample taken for sequencing was CD8+ T cells from PBMCs. The chain is built from TRBV19 and TRBJ1-1; TRBD1 matches 8 bases. The clonotype was recovered from a human donor in good health. CDR3 coding DNA: TGTGCCATTAGGACAGGGCGATCTGAAGCTTTCTTT. Translating gives CAIRTGRSEAFF.